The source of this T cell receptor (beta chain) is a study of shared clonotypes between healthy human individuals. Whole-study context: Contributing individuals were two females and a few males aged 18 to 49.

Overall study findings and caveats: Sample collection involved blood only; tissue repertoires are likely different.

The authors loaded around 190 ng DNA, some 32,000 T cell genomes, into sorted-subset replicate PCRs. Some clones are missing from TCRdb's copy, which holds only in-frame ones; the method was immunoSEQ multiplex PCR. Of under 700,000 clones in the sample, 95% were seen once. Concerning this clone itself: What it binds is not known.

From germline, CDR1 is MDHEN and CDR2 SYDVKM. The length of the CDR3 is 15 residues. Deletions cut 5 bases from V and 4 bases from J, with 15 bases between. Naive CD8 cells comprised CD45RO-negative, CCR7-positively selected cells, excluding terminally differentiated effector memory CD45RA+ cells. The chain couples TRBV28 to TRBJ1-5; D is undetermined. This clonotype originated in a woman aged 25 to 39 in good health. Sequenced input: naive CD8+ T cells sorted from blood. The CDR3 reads CASSGNQDSNQPQHF. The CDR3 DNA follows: TGTGCCAGCAGTGGGAATCAGGACTCGAATCAGCCCCAGCATTTT.